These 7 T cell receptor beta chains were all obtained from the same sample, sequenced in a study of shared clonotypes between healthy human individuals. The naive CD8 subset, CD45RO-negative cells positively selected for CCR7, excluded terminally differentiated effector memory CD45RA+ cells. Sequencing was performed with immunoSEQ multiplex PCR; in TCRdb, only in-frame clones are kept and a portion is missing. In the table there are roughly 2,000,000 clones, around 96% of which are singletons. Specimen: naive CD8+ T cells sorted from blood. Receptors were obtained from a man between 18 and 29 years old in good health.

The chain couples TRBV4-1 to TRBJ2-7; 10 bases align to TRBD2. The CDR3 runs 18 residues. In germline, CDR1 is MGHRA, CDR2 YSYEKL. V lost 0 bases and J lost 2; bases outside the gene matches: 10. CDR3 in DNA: TGCGCCAGCAGCCAAGATCGGCTAGCGGGGGAACTCACCTACGAGCAGTACTTC. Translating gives CASSQDRLAGELTYEQYF.

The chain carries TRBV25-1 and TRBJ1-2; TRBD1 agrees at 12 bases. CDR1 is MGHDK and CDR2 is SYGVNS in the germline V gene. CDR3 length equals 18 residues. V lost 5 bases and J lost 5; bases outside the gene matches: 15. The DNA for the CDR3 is TGTGCCAGCAGTAACCTGGGACAGGGGGCAGAAGTTCAATATGGCTACACCTTC. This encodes CASSNLGQGAEVQYGYTF.

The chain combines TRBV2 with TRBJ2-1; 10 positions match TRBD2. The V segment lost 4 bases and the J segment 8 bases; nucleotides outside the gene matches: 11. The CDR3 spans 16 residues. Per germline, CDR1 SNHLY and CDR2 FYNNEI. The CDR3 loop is CASSGTSGRSLYEQFF. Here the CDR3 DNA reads TGTGCCAGCAGTGGGACTAGCGGAAGGTCTCTATATGAGCAGTTCTTC.

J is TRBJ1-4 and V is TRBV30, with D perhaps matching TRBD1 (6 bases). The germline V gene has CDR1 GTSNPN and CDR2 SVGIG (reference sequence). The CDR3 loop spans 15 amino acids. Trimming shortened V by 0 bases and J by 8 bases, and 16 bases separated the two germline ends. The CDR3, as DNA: TGTGCCTGGAGTGTTTCGGGGGGCTGGGGAGAAAAACTGTTTTTT. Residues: CAWSVSGGWGEKLFF.

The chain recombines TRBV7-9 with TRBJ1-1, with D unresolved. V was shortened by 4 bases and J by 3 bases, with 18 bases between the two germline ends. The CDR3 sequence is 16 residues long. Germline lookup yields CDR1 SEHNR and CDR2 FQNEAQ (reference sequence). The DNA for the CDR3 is TGTGCCAGCAGCTCCCGCCCTGACATAGGAGACACTGAAGCTTTCTTT. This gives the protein CASSSRPDIGDTEAFF.

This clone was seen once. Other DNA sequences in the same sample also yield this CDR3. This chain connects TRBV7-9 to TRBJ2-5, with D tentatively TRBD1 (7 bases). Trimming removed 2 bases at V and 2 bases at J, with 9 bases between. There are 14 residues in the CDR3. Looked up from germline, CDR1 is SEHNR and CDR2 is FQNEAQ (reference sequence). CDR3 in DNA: TGTGCCAGCAGCTTATCAGGGGGGCAAGAGACCCAGTACTTC. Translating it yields CASSLSGGQETQYF.

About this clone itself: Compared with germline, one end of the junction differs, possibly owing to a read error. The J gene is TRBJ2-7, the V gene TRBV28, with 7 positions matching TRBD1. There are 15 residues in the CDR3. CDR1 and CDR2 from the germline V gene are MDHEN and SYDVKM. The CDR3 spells CASSLGTETTYEQCF. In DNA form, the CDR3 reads TGTGCCAGCAGCCTCGGGACAGAGACCACCTACGAGCAGTGCTTC.